The 22 T cell receptor beta chains in this list originate from one sample, sequenced in a study of blood T cell repertoires in COVID-19. Sequencing used immunoSEQ multiplex PCR; TCRdb keeps in-frame clones, though not all of them. The sample comprises hundreds of thousands of clones, about 85% of which are singletons, and under 4% rests with the top ten. The sequenced material came from peripheral blood. Receptors were obtained from a young man with active or convalescent COVID-19.

The chain carries TRBV27 and TRBJ2-3; TRBD1 aligns across 8 bases. CDR3 length: 14 amino acids. The trim removed 7 bases at V and 4 bases at J, leaving 7 bases unmatched. The germline gives CDR1 MNHEY, CDR2 SMNVEV (reference sequence). The CDR3 DNA reads as TGTGCCAGCATATCCAGCAGGGGGCCAGATACGCAGTATTTT. Its translation is CASISSRGPDTQYF.

The chain recombines TRBV30 with TRBJ2-2, with 8 bases lining up with TRBD2. Trimming removed 4 bases from V and 0 bases from J; junction bases left unmatched: 1. This CDR3 has 14 amino acids. Germline CDR1 GTSNPN, CDR2 SVGIG (reference sequence). The CDR3 DNA reads as TGTGCCTGGATGCGGGGGGCGAACACCGGGGAGCTGTTTTTT. Translation: CAWMRGANTGELFF.

This chain links TRBV7-6 with TRBJ2-1; D gene ambiguous. The V gene lost 1 base and the J gene lost 10 bases, with 14 bases spanning the gap. The germline V gene has CDR1 SGHVS and CDR2 FNYEAQ. This CDR3 comprises 14 residues. The DNA for the CDR3 is TGTGCCAGCAGCTTAGTGCCCGAAGCCAGGGAGCAGTTCTTC. This translates into CASSLVPEAREQFF.

The J gene is TRBJ2-7, the V gene TRBV6-5, with TRBD2 identical over 8 bases. V was clipped by 6 bases and J by 2 bases; unmatched bases: 0. CDR3 length equals 12 residues. CDR1 and CDR2 from the germline V gene are MNHEY and SVGAGI. CDR3 in DNA: TGTGCCAGCAGGGGACTAGCCTACGAGCAGTACTTC. This sequence encodes CASRGLAYEQYF.

The rearrangement joins TRBV6-2 or TRBV6-3 to TRBJ2-1; D is perhaps TRBD2 (5 bases). Germline CDR1 reads MNHEY; CDR2 reads SVGEGT. V dropped 5 bases and J dropped 5 bases, with 16 bases sitting between them. This CDR3 has 15 amino acids. The DNA for the CDR3 is TGTGCCAGCAGTGACGGGGTCGGGATCGACAATGAGCAGTTCTTC. Its translation: CASSDGVGIDNEQFF.

In this sample, this clone turned up once. V is TRBV2 and J is TRBJ2-7; 7 bases fit TRBD1. The CDR3 contains 14 residues. Trimming at V came to 5 bases and at J to 4 bases, leaving 8 bases not matched to a gene. Germline CDR1 is SNHLY and CDR2 is FYNNEI. CDR3 coding DNA: TGTGCCAGCAGTAAGGACAGGTCTGGATACGAGCAGTACTTC. It encodes CASSKDRSGYEQYF.

The chain carries TRBV5-1 and TRBJ2-7; 8 nucleotides match TRBD1. The length of the CDR3 is 14 residues. Germline V gives CDR1 SGHRS, CDR2 YFSETQ. V gave up 2 bases and J gave up 4 bases; unmatched junction bases: 5. CDR3 nucleotide sequence: TGCGCCAGCAGCTTAGGGACAGGCCCTTACGAGCAGTACTTC. It specifies CASSLGTGPYEQYF.

The chain couples TRBV7-8 to TRBJ1-5, with 8 bases identical to TRBD1. The V gene end was trimmed by 4 bases and the J gene end by 4 bases; junction bases not matched to a gene: 3. This CDR3 spans 14 amino acids. Germline CDR1 and CDR2: SGHVS and FQNEAQ. The DNA for the CDR3 is TGTGCCAGCAGCTCCAACAGGGGGAATCAGCCCCAGCATTTT. It translates to CASSSNRGNQPQHF.

The V gene is TRBV3-1 (or the pseudogene TRBV3-2), the J gene TRBJ2-3; 7 nucleotides align to TRBD2. Germline V gene lookup returns CDR1 LGHDT and CDR2 YNNKEL (reference sequence). Losses at the gene ends were 3 bases for V and 1 base for J; bases not matched to a gene: 7. The CDR3 runs 16 residues. CDR3 in amino acids: CASSQSPGGGTDTQYF. The CDR3 coding sequence is TGTGCCAGCAGCCAGTCTCCGGGGGGAGGCACAGATACGCAGTATTTT.

V is TRBV29-1 and J is TRBJ2-7, with TRBD2 identical over 7 bases. Trimming removed 4 bases from V and 3 bases from J; junction bases left unmatched: 6. Germline V lookup: CDR1 SQVTM, CDR2 ANQGSEA. The length of the CDR3 is 13 residues. This CDR3 is CSVGLAELYEQYF. The CDR3 coding sequence is TGCAGCGTTGGGCTAGCGGAGCTCTACGAGCAGTACTTC.

This chain joins TRBV19 and TRBJ2-5, with D unclear. V was trimmed by 6 bases and J by 1 base, leaving 6 bases between them. Germline lookup yields CDR1 LNHDA and CDR2 SQIVND (reference sequence). The CDR3 extends over 12 amino acids. CDR3 coding DNA: TGTGCCAGTAGCCCGGGCCAAGAGACCCAGTACTTC. Translating it yields CASSPGQETQYF.

The chain has TRBV6-1 and TRBJ2-7; 8 positions agree with TRBD1. Germline CDR1 and CDR2: MNHNS and SASEGT. The CDR3 is 15 amino acids. V lost 2 bases and J lost 6; bases outside the gene matches: 9. The CDR3 protein is CASSEWVQGAIEQYF. The CDR3 DNA sequence: TGTGCCAGCAGTGAATGGGTTCAGGGGGCAATCGAGCAGTACTTC.

The chain joins TRBV30 to TRBJ2-5; D is uncertain. This CDR3 has 13 amino acids. V was pared by 2 bases and J by 7 bases, with 14 bases between. Per the germline V gene, CDR1 is GTSNPN and CDR2 is SVGIG (reference sequence). Here the CDR3 DNA reads TGTGCCTGGAGTAACCGCGGTGGTGGGACCCAGTACTTC. It specifies CAWSNRGGGTQYF.

The V call is TRBV5-1, the J call TRBJ1-2; no reliable D call. The CDR3 has 14 residues. The V gene lost 4 bases and the J gene lost 6 bases, with 16 bases spanning the gap. From germline, CDR1 is SGHRS and CDR2 YFSETQ. This CDR3 reads CASSREDRLNGYTF. CDR3 DNA sequence: TGCGCCAGCAGCCGCGAGGATAGGTTGAATGGCTACACCTTC.

The chain employs TRBV9 and TRBJ2-1; no clear D gene. CDR1 is SGDLS, CDR2 YYNGEE, per germline. Trimming stripped 6 bases from V and 6 bases from J, with 7 bases between. The CDR3 has 11 residues. CDR3 bases: TGTGCCAGCACTTCGGGCAATGAGCAGTTCTTC. Protein sequence: CASTSGNEQFF.

This chain links TRBV30 with TRBJ1-4, with 9 nucleotides matching TRBD1. The CDR3 spans 13 residues. Germline assignment: CDR1 GTSNPN and CDR2 SVGIG (reference sequence). With 8 bases clipped from V and 2 bases from J, the junction kept 3 bases outside the gene matches. CDR3 bases: TGTGCCGGCGGACAGGGGACTAATGAAAAACTGTTTTTT. It yields the protein CAGGQGTNEKLFF.

The chain employs TRBV19 and TRBJ1-3; D is possibly TRBD1 (5 bases). The V gene lost 2 bases and the J gene lost 1 base, with 15 bases spanning the gap. Germline loops: CDR1 LNHDA, CDR2 SQIVND (reference sequence). This CDR3 has 17 amino acids. CDR3 sequence reads: CASSIRGGRSSGNTIYF. For the CDR3, the DNA is TGTGCCAGTAGTATAAGGGGAGGACGGTCATCTGGAAACACCATATATTTT.

This rearrangement joins TRBV4-3 to TRBJ1-5; D not resolved. The V gene's germline CDR1 is LGHNA and CDR2 YSLEER. This CDR3 region has 13 residues. V shed 0 bases and J shed 5 bases, with 5 bases lying between them. The CDR3 sequence: CASSQEEDQPQHF. In DNA, the CDR3 is TGCGCCAGCAGCCAAGAAGAGGATCAGCCCCAGCATTTT.

CDR3: CASSSGVGNTIYF. The CDR3 DNA follows: TGTGCCAGCAGTTCAGGGGTGGGAAACACCATATATTTT. The rearrangement uses TRBV28 and TRBJ1-3; a possible D gene is TRBD1 (6 bases). V was shortened by 4 bases and J by 4 bases, with 8 bases between the two germline ends. Germline CDR1 reads MDHEN; CDR2 reads SYDVKM. The CDR3 runs 13 residues. The variable domain in full, with the rest retrieved from reference TRBV28 and TRBJ1-3, is DVKVTQSSRYLVKRTGEKVFLECVQDMDHENMFWYRQDPGLGLRLIYFSYDVKMKEKGDIPEGYSVSREKKERFSLILESASTNQTSMYLCASSSGVGNTIYFGEGSWLTVV.

The V gene is TRBV5-6, the J gene TRBJ1-2, with TRBD1 identical over 7 bases. The V segment lost 3 bases and the J segment 4 bases; nucleotides outside the gene matches: 6. The germline gives CDR1 SGHDT, CDR2 YYEEEE. The CDR3 is made up of 14 amino acids. CDR3 coding DNA: TGTGCCAGCAGCTCGGGACAGAACTCCTATGGCTACACCTTC. Its translation: CASSSGQNSYGYTF.

The rearrangement uses TRBV5-1 and TRBJ2-1; 7 nucleotides line up with TRBD1. The CDR3 consists of 15 residues. The germline V gene has CDR1 SGHRS and CDR2 YFSETQ. J lost 1 base, V lost 0 bases, and 1 base had no gene match. The CDR3 is CASSLGGQSYNEQFF. The CDR3, as DNA: TGCGCCAGCAGCTTGGGGGGACAGTCCTACAATGAGCAGTTCTTC.

The V and J genes are TRBV5-1 and TRBJ2-7; D is uncertain. Deletions cut 0 bases from V and 1 base from J, with 8 bases between. Germline values: CDR1 SGHRS, CDR2 YFSETQ. This CDR3 comprises 14 residues. The CDR3 is CASSLGRTSYEQYF. CDR3 bases: TGCGCCAGCAGCTTGGGCCGAACTTCCTACGAGCAGTACTTC.